This T cell receptor beta chain was sequenced for a study of memory CD4+ T cells and cytomegalovirus serostatus. Study context: Healthy Belgian adult donors included about nine CMV-positive and approximately 25 CMV-negative people.

The protocol was immunoSEQ multiplex PCR, while the TCRdb copy is restricted to in-frame clones and leaves out a portion. The sample includes approximately 47,000 clones, approximately 78% of them seen just once. With regard to this clone: The target antigen is unknown.

This CDR3 is built from 13 residues. J was trimmed by 12 bases and V by 3 bases; bases with no gene match: 11. Germline CDR1 reads LNHDA; CDR2 reads SQIVND (reference sequence). The sort gate was single viable CD3+CD4+CD8-CD45RO+ cells for memory CD4+ T cells. Findings and caveats of the study: About 40% of the 164 known CMV-associated TCRbeta sequences appeared in CD4+ memory. Suggested: most of the CMV-linked TCR signature lies in CD4+ memory cells. Median bootstrapped AUC for CMV status was roughly 0.95 originally, 0.85 to 0.92 US-trained.

The chain combines TRBV19 with TRBJ2-7; 7 bases match TRBD2. The source is an adult in good health and CMV-seronegative. Sequences were obtained from memory CD4+ T cells from blood. CDR3 loop: CASSINGGTGSYF. In DNA form, the CDR3 reads TGTGCCAGTAGTATCAACGGGGGGACGGGATCGTACTTC.